This TCR beta chain was sequenced in a study of cytomegalovirus exposure and HLA in healthy donors. Regarding this clone: Its matching antigen is unknown.

Although they were nominally healthy when sampled, donors likely had unrecorded immune exposures. Primers for the PCR totalled 60 Vbeta and 13 Jbeta. The protocol was immunoSEQ multiplex PCR, while the TCRdb copy is restricted to in-frame clones and leaves out a portion. The sample yields some 110,000 clones, roughly three quarters seen once. Germline CDR1 SGHDT, CDR2 YYEEEE. The CDR3 extends over 15 amino acids. With 0 bases removed from V and 4 bases from J, the gap between germline ends came to 13 bases. Study-level results: It was 150 to 200 TCR beta chains that were listed as cytomegalovirus-associated. Earlier results showed most TCR beta V segments being productive about 90% or about 30% of the time.

This TCR derives from a man aged 30-40 years in good health and CMV-seronegative. The chain couples TRBV5-6 to TRBJ2-5, with D possibly being TRBD1 (5 bases). The sample consisted of PBMCs. Here the CDR3 DNA reads TGTGCCAGCAGCTTGGATTTACCAGGGCCAGAGACCCAGTACTTC. It encodes CASSLDLPGPETQYF.